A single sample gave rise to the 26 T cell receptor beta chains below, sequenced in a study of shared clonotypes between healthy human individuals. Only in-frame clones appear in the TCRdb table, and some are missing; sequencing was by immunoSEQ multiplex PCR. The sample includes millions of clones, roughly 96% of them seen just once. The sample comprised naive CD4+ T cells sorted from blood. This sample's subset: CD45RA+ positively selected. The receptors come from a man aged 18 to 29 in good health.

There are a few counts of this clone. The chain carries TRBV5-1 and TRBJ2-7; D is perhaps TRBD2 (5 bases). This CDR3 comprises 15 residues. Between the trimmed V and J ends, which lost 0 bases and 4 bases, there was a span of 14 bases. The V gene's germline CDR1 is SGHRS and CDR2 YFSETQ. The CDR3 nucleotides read TGCGCCAGCAGCTTGGGGGTGGACGGGGTGTACGAGCAGTACTTC. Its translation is CASSLGVDGVYEQYF.

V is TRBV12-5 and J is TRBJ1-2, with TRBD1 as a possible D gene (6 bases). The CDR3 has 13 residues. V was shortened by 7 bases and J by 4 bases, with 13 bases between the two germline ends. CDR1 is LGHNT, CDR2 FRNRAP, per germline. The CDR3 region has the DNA TGTGCTAGTGCCTTACAGGGTGCCTATGGCTACACCTTC. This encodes CASALQGAYGYTF. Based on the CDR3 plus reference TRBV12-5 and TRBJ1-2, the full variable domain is DARVTQTPRHKVTEMGQEVTMRCQPILGHNTVFWYRQTMMQGLELLAYFRNRAPLDDSGMPKDRFSAEMPDATLATLKIQPSEPRDSAVYFCASALQGAYGYTFGSGTRLTVV.

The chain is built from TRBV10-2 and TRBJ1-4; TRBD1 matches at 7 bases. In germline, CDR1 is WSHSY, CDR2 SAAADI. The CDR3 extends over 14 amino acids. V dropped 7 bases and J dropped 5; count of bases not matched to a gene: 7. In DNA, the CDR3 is TGCGCCAGCACCGAGAGGGGGCTCAATGAAAAACTGTTTTTT. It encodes CASTERGLNEKLFF.

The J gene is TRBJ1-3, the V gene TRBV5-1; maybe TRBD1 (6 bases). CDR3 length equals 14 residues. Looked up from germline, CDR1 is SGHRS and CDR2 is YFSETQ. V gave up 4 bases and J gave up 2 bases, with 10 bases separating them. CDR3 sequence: CASSQDSTGNTIYF. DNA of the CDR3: TGCGCCAGCAGCCAGGACAGTACTGGAAACACCATATATTTT.

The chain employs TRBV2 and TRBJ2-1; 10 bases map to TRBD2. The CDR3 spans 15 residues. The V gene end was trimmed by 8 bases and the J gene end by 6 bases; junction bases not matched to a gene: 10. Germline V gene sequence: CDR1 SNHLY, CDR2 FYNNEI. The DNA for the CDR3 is TGTGCCAGCGTGGTCGGGACTAGCGCGGGCAATGAGCAGTTCTTC. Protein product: CASVVGTSAGNEQFF.

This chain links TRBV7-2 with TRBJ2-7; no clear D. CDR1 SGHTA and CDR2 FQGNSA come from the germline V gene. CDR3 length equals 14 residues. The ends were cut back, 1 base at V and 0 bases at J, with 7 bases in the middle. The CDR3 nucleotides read TGTGCCAGCAGCTTAGTACTAAACTCCTACGAGCAGTACTTC. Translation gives CASSLVLNSYEQYF.

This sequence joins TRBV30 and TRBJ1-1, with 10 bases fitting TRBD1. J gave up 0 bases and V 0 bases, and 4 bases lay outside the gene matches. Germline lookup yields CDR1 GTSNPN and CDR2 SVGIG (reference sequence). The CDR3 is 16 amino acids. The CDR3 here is CAWSVYGTGVNTEAFF. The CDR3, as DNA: TGTGCCTGGAGTGTATATGGGACAGGGGTGAACACTGAAGCTTTCTTT.

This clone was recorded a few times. The CDR3 nucleotides are TGTGCCAGCAGTACGGACTACAGGGACGGCTACACCTTC. It is translated as CASSTDYRDGYTF. The genes are TRBV6-5 and TRBJ1-2; D is perhaps TRBD1 (6 bases). V gave up 5 bases and J gave up 8 bases, with 15 bases separating them. This CDR3 spans 13 amino acids. Germline V lookup: CDR1 MNHEY, CDR2 SVGAGI.

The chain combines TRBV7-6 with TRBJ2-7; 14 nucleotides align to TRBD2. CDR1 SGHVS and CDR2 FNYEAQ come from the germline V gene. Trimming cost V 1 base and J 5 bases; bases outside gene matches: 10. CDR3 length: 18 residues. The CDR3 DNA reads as TGTGCCAGCAGCTTAGGACTAGCGGGGGGGCAAGGCCGCGACGAGCAGTACTTC. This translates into CASSLGLAGGQGRDEQYF.

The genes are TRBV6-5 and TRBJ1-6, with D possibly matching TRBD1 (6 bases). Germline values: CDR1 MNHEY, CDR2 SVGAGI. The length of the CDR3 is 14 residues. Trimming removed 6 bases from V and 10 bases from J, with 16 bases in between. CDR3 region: CASRPDSLRSPLHF. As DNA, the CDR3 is TGTGCCAGCAGACCGGACAGTCTCCGGTCACCCCTCCACTTT.

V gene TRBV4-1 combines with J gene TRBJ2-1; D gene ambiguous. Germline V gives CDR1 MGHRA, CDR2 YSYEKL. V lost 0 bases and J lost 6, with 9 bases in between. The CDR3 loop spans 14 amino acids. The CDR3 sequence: CASSQDQVRNEQFF. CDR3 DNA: TGCGCCAGCAGCCAAGACCAGGTTCGCAATGAGCAGTTCTTC.

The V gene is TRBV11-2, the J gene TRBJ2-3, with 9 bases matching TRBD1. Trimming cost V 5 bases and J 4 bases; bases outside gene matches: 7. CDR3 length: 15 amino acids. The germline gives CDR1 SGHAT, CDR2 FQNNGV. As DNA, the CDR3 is TGTGCCAGCAGCCTCGGACAGGGGAACGCAGATACGCAGTATTTT. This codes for CASSLGQGNADTQYF.

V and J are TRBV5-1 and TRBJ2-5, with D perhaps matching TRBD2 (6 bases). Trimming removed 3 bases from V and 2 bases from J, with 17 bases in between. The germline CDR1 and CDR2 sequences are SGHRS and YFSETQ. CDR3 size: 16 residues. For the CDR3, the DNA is TGCGCCAGCAGCTATGCCCCTTTGGGAGGTCAAGAGACCCAGTACTTC. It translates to CASSYAPLGGQETQYF.

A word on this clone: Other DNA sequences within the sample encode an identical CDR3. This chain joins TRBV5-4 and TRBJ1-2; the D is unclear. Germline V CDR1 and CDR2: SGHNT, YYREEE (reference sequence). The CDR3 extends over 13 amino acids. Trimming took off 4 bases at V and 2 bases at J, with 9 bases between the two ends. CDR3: CASSPDGNYGYTF. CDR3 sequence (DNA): TGTGCCAGCAGCCCAGACGGGAACTATGGCTACACCTTC.

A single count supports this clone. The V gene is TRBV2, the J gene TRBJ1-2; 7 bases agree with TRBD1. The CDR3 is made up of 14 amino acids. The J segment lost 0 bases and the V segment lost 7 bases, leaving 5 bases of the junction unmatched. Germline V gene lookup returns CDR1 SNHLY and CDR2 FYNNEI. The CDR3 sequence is CASTVDRPNYGYTF. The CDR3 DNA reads TGTGCCAGCACTGTGGACAGGCCTAACTATGGCTACACCTTC.

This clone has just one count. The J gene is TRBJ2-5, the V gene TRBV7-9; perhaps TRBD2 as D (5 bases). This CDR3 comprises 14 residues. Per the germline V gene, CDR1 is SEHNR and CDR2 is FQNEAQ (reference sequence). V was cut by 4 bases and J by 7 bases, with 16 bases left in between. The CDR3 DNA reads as TGTGCCAGCAGCTCACTGGCGGGCCTGGGGACCCAGTACTTC. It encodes CASSSLAGLGTQYF.

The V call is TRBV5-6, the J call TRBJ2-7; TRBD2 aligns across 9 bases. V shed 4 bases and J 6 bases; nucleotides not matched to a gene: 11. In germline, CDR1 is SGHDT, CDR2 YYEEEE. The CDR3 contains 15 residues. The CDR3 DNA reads TGTGCCAGCAGCGTCTCTATAGCGGGAGAGTTCGAGCAGTACTTC. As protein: CASSVSIAGEFEQYF.

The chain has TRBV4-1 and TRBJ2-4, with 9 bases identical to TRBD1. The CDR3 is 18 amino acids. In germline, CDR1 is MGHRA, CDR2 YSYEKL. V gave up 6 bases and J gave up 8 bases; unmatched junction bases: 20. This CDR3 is CASSDALRDRAFLDIQYF. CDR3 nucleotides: TGCGCCAGCAGTGACGCCCTTAGGGACAGGGCCTTCTTAGACATTCAGTACTTC.

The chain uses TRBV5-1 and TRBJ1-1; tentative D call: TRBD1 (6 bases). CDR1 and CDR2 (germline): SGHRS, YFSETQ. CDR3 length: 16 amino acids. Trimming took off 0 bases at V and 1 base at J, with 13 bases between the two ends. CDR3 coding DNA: TGCGCCAGCAGCTTGGCGGCCAGGGGCTCGAACACTGAAGCTTTCTTT. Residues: CASSLAARGSNTEAFF. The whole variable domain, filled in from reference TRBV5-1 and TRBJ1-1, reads KAGVTQTPRYLIKTRGQQVTLSCSPISGHRSVSWYQQTPGQGLQFLFEYFSETQRNKGNFPGRFSGRQFSNSRSEMNVSTLELGDSALYLCASSLAARGSNTEAFFGQGTRLTVV.

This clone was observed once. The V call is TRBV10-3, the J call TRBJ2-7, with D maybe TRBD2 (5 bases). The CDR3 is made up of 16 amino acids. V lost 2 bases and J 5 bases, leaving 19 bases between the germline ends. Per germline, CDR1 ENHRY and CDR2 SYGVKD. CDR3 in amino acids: CAISEGRSGERHEQYF. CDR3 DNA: TGTGCCATCAGTGAGGGGAGAAGCGGTGAACGCCACGAGCAGTACTTC.

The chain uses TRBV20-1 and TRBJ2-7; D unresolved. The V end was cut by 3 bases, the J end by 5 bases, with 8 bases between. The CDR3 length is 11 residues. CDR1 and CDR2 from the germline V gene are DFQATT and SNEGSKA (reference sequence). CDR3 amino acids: CSASLQNEQYF. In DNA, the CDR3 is TGCAGTGCTAGCTTACAGAACGAGCAGTACTTC.

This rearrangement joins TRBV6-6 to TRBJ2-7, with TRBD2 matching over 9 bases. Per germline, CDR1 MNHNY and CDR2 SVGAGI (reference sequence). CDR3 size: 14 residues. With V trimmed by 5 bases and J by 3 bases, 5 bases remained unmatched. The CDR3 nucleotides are TGTGCCAGCAGTGTGAGCGGGGGGTTCTACGAGCAGTACTTC. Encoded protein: CASSVSGGFYEQYF.

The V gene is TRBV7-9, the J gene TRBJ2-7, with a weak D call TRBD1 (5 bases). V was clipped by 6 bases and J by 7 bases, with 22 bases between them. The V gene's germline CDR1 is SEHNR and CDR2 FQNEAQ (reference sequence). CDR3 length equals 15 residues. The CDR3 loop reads CASSPSQVRSREQYF. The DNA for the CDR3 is TGTGCCAGCAGTCCTTCACAGGTTCGTTCTCGGGAGCAGTACTTC.

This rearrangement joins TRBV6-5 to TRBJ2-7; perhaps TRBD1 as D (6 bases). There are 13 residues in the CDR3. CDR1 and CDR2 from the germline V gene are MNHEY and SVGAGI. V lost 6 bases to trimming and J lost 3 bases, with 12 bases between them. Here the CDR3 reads CASRRQVNYEQYF. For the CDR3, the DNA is TGTGCCAGCAGGCGACAGGTAAACTACGAGCAGTACTTC.

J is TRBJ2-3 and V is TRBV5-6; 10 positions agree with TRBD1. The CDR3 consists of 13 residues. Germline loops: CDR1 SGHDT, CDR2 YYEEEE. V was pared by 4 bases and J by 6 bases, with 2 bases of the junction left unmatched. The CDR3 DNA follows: TGTGCCAGCAGCCAGGACAGGGGGGATACGCAGTATTTT. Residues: CASSQDRGDTQYF.

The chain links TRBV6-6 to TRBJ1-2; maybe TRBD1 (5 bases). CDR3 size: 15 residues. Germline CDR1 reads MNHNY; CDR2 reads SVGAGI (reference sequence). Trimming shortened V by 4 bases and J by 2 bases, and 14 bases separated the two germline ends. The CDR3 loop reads CASSSKGRANYGYTF. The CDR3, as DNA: TGTGCCAGCAGTTCGAAGGGCAGGGCAAACTATGGCTACACCTTC.